The clone carrying this TCR beta chain has a handful of counts. The antigen is undetermined. The cDNA 3' end received a ligated oligonucleotide with a UMI. The first PCR ran 4 to 5 cycles with an equimolar RC1.1 and RC1.2 beta primer mix. Separate processing of TCR alpha and beta chains began at the second PCR. TCRdb reprocessed the UMI-ligation and nested PCR reads with MiXCR, giving one entry per CDR3 protein. The sample lists tens of thousands of distinct CDR3 sequences, approximately 6.8% occurring once. This sample is part of a study of quantifying T cell responses using KT2 cells. For the study at large: TCR alpha and beta constant-region primers primed reverse transcription of RNA. Study conclusions and caveats: KT2 sequence counts showed saturation when very many KT2 cells were spiked in.

This sequence was found in a human donor. Sequencing used PBMCs spiked with cells of the T cell clone KT2.

The CDR3 sequence is CASSQREPQHF. CDR3 in DNA: TGTGCCAGCAGCCAACGTGAGCCCCAGCATTTT. The rearrangement links TRBV7-6 to TRBJ1-5; D ambiguous. The CDR3 totals 11 residues. V lost 5 bases, J lost 8 bases, and 7 bases lay in between. Germline V gene lookup returns CDR1 SGHVS and CDR2 FNYEAQ. Supplemented by reference TRBV7-6 and TRBJ1-5, the full variable domain reads GAGVSQSPRYKVTKRGQDVALRCDPISGHVSLYWYRQALGQGPEFLTYFNYEAQQDKSGLPNDRFSAERPEGSISTLTIQRTEQRDSAMYRCASSQREPQHFGDGTRLSIL.